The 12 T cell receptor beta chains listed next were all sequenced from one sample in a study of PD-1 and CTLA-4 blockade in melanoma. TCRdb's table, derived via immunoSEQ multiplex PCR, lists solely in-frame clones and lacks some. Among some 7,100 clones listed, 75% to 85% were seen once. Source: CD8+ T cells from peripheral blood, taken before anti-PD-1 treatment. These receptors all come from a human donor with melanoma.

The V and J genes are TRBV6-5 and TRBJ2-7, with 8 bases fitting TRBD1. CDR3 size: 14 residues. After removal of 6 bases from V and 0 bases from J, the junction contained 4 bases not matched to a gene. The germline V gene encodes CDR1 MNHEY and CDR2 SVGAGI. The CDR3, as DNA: TGTGCCAGCAGCCCCGGGACAGGCTCCTACGAGCAGTACTTC. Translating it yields CASSPGTGSYEQYF.

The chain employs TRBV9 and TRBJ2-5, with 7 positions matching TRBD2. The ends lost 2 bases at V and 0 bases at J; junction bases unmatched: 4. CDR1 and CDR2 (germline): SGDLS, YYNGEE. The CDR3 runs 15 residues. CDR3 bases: TGTGCCAGCAGCGTGGGTAGCGGGTACCAAGAGACCCAGTACTTC. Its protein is CASSVGSGYQETQYF.

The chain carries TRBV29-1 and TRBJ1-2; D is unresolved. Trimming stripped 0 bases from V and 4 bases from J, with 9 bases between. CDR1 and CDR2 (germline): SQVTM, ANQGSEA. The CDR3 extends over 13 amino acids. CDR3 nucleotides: TGCAGCGTTGAAGAGAAGGGATCCTATGGCTACACCTTC. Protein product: CSVEEKGSYGYTF.

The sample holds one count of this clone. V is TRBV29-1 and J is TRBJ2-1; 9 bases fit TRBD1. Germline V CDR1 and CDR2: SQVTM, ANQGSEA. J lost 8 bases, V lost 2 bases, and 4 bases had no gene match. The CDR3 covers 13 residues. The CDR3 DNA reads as TGCAGCGTTGAAACGGGACAGGGCGATGAGCAGTTCTTC. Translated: CSVETGQGDEQFF.

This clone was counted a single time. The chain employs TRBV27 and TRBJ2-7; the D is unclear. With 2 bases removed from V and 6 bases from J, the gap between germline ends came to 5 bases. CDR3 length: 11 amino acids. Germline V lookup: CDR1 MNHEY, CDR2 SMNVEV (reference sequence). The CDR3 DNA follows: TGTGCCAGCAGTTTAGGGCCCGAGCAGTACTTC. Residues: CASSLGPEQYF.

CDR3 amino acids: CASSLVPPQSGRSYEQYF. DNA of the CDR3: TGCGCCAGCAGCTTGGTACCCCCCCAGAGCGGGAGGAGTTACGAGCAGTACTTC. The chain combines TRBV5-1 with TRBJ2-7; 9 bases match TRBD2. The CDR3 sequence is 18 residues long. Germline V gene data show CDR1 as SGHRS and CDR2 as YFSETQ. V shed 0 bases and J 4 bases; nucleotides not matched to a gene: 14.

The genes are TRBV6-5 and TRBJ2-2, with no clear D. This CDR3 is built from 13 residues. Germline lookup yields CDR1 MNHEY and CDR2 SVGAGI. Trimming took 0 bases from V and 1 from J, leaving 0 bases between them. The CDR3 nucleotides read TGTGCCAGCAGTTACTCGAACACCGGGGAGCTGTTTTTT. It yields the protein CASSYSNTGELFF.

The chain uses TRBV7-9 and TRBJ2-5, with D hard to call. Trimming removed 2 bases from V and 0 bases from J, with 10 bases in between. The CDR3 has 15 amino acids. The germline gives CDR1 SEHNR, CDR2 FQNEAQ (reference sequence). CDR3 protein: CASSLQEWYQETQYF. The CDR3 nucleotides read TGTGCCAGCAGCTTACAGGAGTGGTACCAAGAGACCCAGTACTTC.

CDR3 sequence reads: CASSLGVLAPFNSPLHF. As DNA, the CDR3 is TGTGCCAGCAGCTTAGGGGTGCTTGCTCCTTTCAATTCACCCCTCCACTTT. The V gene is TRBV7-9, the J gene TRBJ1-6, with D hard to call. The CDR3 is 17 amino acids. V was trimmed by 1 base and J by 7 bases, leaving 17 bases between them. The germline CDR1 and CDR2 sequences are SEHNR and FQNEAQ (reference sequence).

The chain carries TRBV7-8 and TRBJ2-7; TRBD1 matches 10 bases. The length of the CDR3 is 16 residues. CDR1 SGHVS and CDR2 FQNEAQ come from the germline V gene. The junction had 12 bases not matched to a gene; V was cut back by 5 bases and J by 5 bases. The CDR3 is CASSPETGGGGNEQYF. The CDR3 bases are TGTGCCAGCAGCCCTGAGACAGGGGGCGGGGGCAACGAGCAGTACTTC. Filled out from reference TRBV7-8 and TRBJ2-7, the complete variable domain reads GAGVSQSPRYKVAKRGQDVALRCDPISGHVSLFWYQQALGQGPEFLTYFQNEAQLDKSGLPSDRFFAERPEGSVSTLKIQRTQQEDSAVYLCASSPETGGGGNEQYFGPGTRLTVT.

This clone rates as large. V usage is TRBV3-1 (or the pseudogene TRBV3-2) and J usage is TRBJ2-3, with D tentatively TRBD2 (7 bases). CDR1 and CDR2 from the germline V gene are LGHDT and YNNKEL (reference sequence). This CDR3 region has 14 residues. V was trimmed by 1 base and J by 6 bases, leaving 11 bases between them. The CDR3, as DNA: TGTGCCAGCAGCCAAGGAGGGGGGGCGGATACGCAGTATTTT. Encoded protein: CASSQGGGADTQYF.

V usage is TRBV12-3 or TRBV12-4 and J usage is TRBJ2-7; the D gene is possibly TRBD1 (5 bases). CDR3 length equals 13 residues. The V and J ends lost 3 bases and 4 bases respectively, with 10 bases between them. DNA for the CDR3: TGTGCCAGCAGTTTGAGGACAACATACGAGCAGTACTTC. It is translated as CASSLRTTYEQYF.